The text below deals with one TCR beta chain. What this receptor recognizes is not known. No base-level quality is on record; no much larger clone is a single base apart. TCR CDR3 regions were amplified from genomic DNA by multiplex PCR using the deep immunoSEQ assay. Extracted genomic DNA from each cell subset was distributed evenly across all wells of several immunoSEQ 96-well plates, and each plate was treated as a replicate. For sorted subsets, 200 to 250 ng of genomic DNA, equivalent to roughly 30,000 T cell genomes, went into each replicate PCR. The purified libraries were quantified using a Qubit 3.0 fluorometer, sized with a Bioanalyzer 2100, and then quantified again using the KAPA Library Quantification kit. Every immunoSEQ 96-well plate was sequenced on a separate single-read 150-cycle Illumina NextSeq 550 flow cell. As for the authors' bioinformatics: The immunoSEQ output contained only junctional sequences without quality scores, so filtering could not match that applied to full-length reads. To assign V/J genes and CDR3, sequences were annotated using PyIR, a Python wrapper for IgBLAST v1.9, with IMGT germline references. Any read was removed if the V/J assignment was weak (E-value above 1e-6), the CDR3 was missing, or the read contained stop codons, out-of-frame junctions, or ambiguous translated residues. V3J clonotypes were defined as sequences sharing an identical inferred V gene, J gene, and CDR3 amino acid sequence. The percentage overlap between two repertoires was calculated by dividing the number of shared unique clonotypes by the size of the smaller repertoire. Richness of each repertoire was evaluated using RTK rarefaction, the Chao1 estimator, and Recon v2.1 estimates of unobserved clonotypes. For all TCRbeta clonotypes obtained by the gDNA method from a few donors, generation probabilities were computed with OLGA. The immuneACCESS repertoire file appears here via TCRdb, limited to in-frame rearrangements. These files lack a portion of the clones; in checked studies, under half of the deficit traces to unresolved V genes, and the cause of the others is not known. The D gene and trimming were derived from the DNA, and the V and J assignments and clone size from that table. The table for this sample lists about 2.1 million clones; just over 90% of them were counted only once. The ten largest clones capture roughly 1.7% of the sample.

CDR1 MNHEY and CDR2 SVGAGI are derived from the germline V gene. V is shortened by 5 bases, J by 10 bases, and the region joining them spans 11 bases. Its CDR3 holds 11 amino acids, cysteine through phenylalanine. Of the read, only the CDR3 DNA is kept; its 33 bases are in frame from base 1. For the CD8 naive samples, CD45RO-negative cells were positively selected for CCR7, yielding a CD45RA+CCR7+ population from which TemRA cells were excluded. The donors were healthy, HIV-negative adults with no recently reported acute infections or vaccinations. Every donor was a Caucasian adult residing in Nashville, Tennessee, USA. Blood was obtained by leukapheresis, after which PBMCs were separated by Ficoll-Histopaque density gradient centrifugation and cryopreserved in liquid nitrogen vapor phase. Analytical flow cytometry was used to check the purity and quantity of every magnetically sorted T cell population. Genomic DNA was isolated from each sorted fraction and quantified by UV absorbance on a Nanodrop 2000c.

The source of the sample is a study of shared clonotypes between healthy human individuals (dated by TCRdb to 2018 to 2021). Concerning the study at large: Three men and a couple of women, aged 18 to 49 years, made up the cohort. For each donor, three plates each were used for CD4 naive and CD4 memory, two plates were used for CD8 naive, and one plate was used for CD8 memory. Blood TCR repertoires of several healthy adults were deeply sequenced to estimate repertoire size and the extent of clonotype sharing between individuals. To increase sequencing depth and limit assay-specific biases, TCR repertoire library preparation and sequencing were carried out by different laboratories using diverse techniques. Between about 0.94 and 8.9 billion PBMCs per donor were obtained by leukapheresis. Study-wide findings and limitations: Compared with non-shared clonotypes, clonotypes shared by all four sorted-subset donors had higher generation probabilities. Sharing across a few donors was observed for about 5% of naive CD4, 3.5% of naive CD8, over 2% of memory CD4, and approximately 0.41% of memory CD8 clonotypes. Because the study included only a small number of donors, the genetic and exposure-history diversity represented was limited. Pairwise subsampling indicated that sequencing depth was expected to affect the degree of clonotype sharing among donors. Even with the large sequencing depth, rarefaction of the sorted-subset datasets indicated that sequencing was incomplete. Sampling was restricted to blood, and TCR repertoires in tissue are likely to differ from TCR repertoires in blood. Naive subsets generally had larger estimated clonotype richness than memory subsets did.

Sequencing was carried out using naive CD8+ T cells from PBMCs. Taken with the paper, the label for cell subset or site translates to: CD45RA+CCR7+. The chain couples TRBV6-5 to TRBJ2-5, with the D gene not clear enough to name. The sequence derives from a young man in good health. Some clones in this sample may be carry-over from other donors' samples. The sequenced DNA: TGTGCCAGCAGTGAGTTGTTGGACCAGTACTTC. The encoded protein is CASSELLDQYF.